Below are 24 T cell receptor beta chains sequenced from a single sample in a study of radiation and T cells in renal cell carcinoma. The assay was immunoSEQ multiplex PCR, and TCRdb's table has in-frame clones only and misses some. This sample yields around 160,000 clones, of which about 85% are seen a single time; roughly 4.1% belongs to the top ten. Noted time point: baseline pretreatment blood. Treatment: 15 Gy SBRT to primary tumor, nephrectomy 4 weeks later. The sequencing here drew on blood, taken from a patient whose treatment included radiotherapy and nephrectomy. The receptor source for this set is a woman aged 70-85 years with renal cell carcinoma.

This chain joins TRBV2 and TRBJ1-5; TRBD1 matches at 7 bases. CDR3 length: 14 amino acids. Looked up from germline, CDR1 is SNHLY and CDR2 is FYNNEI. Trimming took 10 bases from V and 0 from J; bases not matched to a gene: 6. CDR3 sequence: CATQQGYSNQPQHF. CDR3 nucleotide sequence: TGTGCCACTCAACAGGGGTATAGCAATCAGCCCCAGCATTTT.

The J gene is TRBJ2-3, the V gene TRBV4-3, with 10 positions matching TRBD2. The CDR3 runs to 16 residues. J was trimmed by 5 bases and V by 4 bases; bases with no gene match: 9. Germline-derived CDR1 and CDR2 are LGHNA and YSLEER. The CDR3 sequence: CASSPFLAGDRDTQYF. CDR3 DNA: TGCGCCAGCAGCCCTTTTCTAGCGGGGGACAGAGATACGCAGTATTTT.

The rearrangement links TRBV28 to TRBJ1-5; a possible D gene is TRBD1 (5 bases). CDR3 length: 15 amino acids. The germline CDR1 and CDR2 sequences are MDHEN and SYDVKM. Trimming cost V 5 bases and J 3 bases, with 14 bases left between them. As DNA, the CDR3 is TGTGCCAGCAGTACAAGGACACGTTCCAATCAGCCCCAGCATTTT. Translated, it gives CASSTRTRSNQPQHF.

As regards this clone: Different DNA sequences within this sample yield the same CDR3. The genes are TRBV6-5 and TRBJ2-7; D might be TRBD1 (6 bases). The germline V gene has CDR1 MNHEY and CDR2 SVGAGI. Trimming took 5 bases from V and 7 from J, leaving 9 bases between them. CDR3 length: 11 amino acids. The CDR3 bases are TGTGCCAGCAGTCCAGGGGATGAGCAGTACTTC. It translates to CASSPGDEQYF.

The CDR3 DNA reads TGCGCCAGCAGCTTGGCCGTCGGGGATTCTGGAAACACCATATATTTT. This gives the protein CASSLAVGDSGNTIYF. This chain uses TRBV5-1 with TRBJ1-3, with D unclear. V dropped 0 bases and J dropped 1 base, with 11 bases sitting between them. Looked up from germline, CDR1 is SGHRS and CDR2 is YFSETQ. This CDR3 is built from 16 residues.

CDR3 protein: CASGPEPSAHRDPHF. CDR3 DNA sequence: TGTGCTAGTGGCCCAGAACCAAGCGCGCACAGGGATCCCCACTTT. The genes are TRBV12-5 and TRBJ1-6; tentatively, D is TRBD1 (6 bases). There are 15 residues in the CDR3. Germline CDR1 LGHNT, CDR2 FRNRAP. Trimming took 6 bases from V and 18 from J, leaving 27 bases between them.

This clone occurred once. CDR3: CASSNRGEPYNEQFF. The CDR3 DNA reads TGCGCCAGCAGCAACAGGGGTGAGCCCTACAATGAGCAGTTCTTC. The rearrangement joins TRBV5-1 to TRBJ2-1; TRBD1 matches at 7 bases. CDR1 SGHRS and CDR2 YFSETQ come from the germline V gene. V lost 4 bases to trimming and J lost 2 bases; unmatched junction nucleotides: 6. CDR3 length equals 15 residues.

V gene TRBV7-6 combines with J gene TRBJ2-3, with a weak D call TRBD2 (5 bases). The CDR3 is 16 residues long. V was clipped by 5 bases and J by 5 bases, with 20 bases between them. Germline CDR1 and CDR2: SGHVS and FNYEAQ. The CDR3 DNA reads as TGTGCCAGCAGCCCCTTTTGGCGGGCTTGGGGAGATACGCAGTATTTT. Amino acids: CASSPFWRAWGDTQYF.

The CDR3 nucleotides read TGTGCCAGTAGTCCGCAACGGAGGAGCTCCTATAATTCACCCCTCCACTTT. Translated: CASSPQRRSSYNSPLHF. The chain uses TRBV19 and TRBJ1-6; no definite D call. The CDR3 is made up of 17 amino acids. Trimming cost V 5 bases and J 0 bases, with 14 bases left between them. CDR1 is LNHDA, CDR2 SQIVND, per germline (reference sequence). Using reference TRBV19 and TRBJ1-6 for the parts outside the CDR3, the full variable domain is DGGITQSPKYLFRKEGQNVTLSCEQNLNHDAMYWYRQDPGQGLRLIYYSQIVNDFQKGDIAEGYSVSREKKESFPLTVTSAQKNPTAFYLCASSPQRRSSYNSPLHFGNGTRLTVT.

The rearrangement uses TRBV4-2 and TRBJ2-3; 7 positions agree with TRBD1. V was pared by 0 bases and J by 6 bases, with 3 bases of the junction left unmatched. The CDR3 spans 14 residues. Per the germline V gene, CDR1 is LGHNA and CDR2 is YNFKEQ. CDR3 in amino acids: CASSQDRGYDTQYF. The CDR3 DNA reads TGTGCCAGCAGCCAAGACAGGGGGTACGATACGCAGTATTTT.

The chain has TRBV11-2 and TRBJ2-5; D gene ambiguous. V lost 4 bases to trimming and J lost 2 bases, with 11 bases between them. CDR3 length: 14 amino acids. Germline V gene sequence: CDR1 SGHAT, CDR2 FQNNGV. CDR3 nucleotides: TGTGCCAGCAGCTCCGGACGGAATCAAGAGACCCAGTACTTC. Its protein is CASSSGRNQETQYF. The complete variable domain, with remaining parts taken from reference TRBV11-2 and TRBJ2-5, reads EAGVAQSPRYKIIEKRQSVAFWCNPISGHATLYWYQQILGQGPKLLIQFQNNGVVDDSQLPKDRFSAERLKGVDSTLKIQPAKLEDSAVYLCASSSGRNQETQYFGPGTRLLVL.

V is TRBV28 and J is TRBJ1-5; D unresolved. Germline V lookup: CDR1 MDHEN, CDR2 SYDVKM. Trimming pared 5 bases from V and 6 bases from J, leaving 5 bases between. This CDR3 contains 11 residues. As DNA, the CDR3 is TGTGCCAGCAGTAAGGGTCAGCCCCAGCATTTT. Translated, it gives CASSKGQPQHF.

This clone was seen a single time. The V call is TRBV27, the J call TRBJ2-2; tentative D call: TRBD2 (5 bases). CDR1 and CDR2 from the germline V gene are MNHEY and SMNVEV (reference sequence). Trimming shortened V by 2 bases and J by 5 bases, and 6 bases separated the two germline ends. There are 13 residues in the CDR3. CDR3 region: CASSLIATGELFF. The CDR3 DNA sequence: TGTGCCAGCAGTTTAATAGCGACCGGGGAGCTGTTTTTT.

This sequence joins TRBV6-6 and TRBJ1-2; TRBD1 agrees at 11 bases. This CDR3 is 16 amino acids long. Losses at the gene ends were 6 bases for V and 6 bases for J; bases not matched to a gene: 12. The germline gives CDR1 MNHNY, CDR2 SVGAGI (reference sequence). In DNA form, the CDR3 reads TGTGCCAGCAGCCCTCGGACAGGGGGCTTGGTGGATGGCTACACCTTC. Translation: CASSPRTGGLVDGYTF.

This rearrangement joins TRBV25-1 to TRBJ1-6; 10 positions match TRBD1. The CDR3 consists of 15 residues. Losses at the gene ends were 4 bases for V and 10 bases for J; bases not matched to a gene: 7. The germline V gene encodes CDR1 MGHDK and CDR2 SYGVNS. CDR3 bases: TGTGCCAGCAGTGGGGACAGGGGAAGGGGATCACCCCTCCACTTT. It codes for CASSGDRGRGSPLHF.

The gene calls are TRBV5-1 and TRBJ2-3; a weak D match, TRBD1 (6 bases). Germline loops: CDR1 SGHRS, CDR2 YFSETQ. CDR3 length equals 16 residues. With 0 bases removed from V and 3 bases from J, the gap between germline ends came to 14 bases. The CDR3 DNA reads TGCGCCAGCAGCTTGGTGGGGGCCCCTGAAACAGATACGCAGTATTTT. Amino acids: CASSLVGAPETDTQYF.

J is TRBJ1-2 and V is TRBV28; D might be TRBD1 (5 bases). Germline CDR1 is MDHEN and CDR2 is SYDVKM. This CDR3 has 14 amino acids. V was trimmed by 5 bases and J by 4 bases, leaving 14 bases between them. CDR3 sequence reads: CASSPFTGGYGYTF. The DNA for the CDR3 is TGTGCCAGCAGTCCTTTCACAGGCGGCTATGGCTACACCTTC.

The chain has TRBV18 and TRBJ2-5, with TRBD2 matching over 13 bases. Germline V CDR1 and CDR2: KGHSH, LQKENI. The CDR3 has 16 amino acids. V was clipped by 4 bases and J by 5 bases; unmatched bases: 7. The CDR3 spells CASSRLTSGGSETQYF. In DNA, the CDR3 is TGTGCCAGCTCACGACTGACTAGCGGGGGGTCGGAGACCCAGTACTTC.

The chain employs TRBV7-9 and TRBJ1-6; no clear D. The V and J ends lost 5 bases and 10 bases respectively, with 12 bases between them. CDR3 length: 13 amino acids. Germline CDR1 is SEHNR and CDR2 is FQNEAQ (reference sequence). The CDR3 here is CASSPDGDSPLHF. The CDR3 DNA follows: TGTGCCAGCAGCCCCGACGGAGACTCACCCCTCCACTTT.

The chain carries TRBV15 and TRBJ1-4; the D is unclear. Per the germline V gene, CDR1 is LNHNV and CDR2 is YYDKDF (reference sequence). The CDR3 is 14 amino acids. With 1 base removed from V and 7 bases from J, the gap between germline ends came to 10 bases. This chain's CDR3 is CATSRGKGGEKLFF. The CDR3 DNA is TGTGCCACCAGCAGAGGAAAGGGCGGTGAAAAACTGTTTTTT.

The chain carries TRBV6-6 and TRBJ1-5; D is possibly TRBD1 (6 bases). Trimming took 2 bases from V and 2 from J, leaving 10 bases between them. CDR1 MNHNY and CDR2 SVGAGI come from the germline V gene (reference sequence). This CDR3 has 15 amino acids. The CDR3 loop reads CASSYGGLGNQPQHF. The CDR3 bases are TGTGCCAGCAGTTACGGGGGGCTAGGCAATCAGCCCCAGCATTTT.

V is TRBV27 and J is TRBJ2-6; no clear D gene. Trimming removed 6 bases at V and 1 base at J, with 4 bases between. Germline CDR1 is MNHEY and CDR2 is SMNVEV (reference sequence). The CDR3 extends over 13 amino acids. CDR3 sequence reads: CASRHSGANVLTF. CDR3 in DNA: TGTGCCAGCAGACATTCTGGGGCCAACGTCCTGACTTTC.

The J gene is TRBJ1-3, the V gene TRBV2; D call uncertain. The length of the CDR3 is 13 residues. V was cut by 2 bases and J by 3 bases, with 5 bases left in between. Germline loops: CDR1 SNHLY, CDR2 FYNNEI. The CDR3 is CASSEQVGNTIYF. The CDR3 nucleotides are TGTGCCAGCAGTGAACAGGTTGGAAACACCATATATTTT.

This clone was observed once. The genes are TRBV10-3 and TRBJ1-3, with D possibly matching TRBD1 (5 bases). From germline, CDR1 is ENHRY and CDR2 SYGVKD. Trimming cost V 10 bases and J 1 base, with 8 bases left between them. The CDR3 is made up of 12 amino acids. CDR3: CASAGSGNTIYF. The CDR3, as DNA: TGTGCCAGCGCAGGGTCTGGAAACACCATATATTTT.